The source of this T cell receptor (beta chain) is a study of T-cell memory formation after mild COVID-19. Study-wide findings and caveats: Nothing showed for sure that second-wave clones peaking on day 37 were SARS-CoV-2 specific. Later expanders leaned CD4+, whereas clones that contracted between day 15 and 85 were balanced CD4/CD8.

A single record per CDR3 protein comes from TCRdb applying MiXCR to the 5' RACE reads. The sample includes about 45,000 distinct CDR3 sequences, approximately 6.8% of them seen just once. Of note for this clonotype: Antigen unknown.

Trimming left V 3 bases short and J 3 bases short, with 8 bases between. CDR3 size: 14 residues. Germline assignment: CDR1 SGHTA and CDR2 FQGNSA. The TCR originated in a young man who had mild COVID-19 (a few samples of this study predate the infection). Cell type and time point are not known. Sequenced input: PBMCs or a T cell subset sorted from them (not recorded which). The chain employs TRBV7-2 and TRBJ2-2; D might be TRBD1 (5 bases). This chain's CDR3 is CASSLVGDTGELFF. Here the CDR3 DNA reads TGTGCCAGCAGCTTGGTAGGGGACACCGGGGAGCTGTTTTTT.